The following is a T cell receptor beta chain sequence with its context. To make TCR beta libraries, researchers used iRepertoire HTBI primers and Arm-PCR of CDR3 regions. TCRdb processed the multiplex PCR reads anew with MiXCR; each CDR3 protein has one entry. The sample holds roughly 500,000 distinct CDR3 sequences, roughly 21% seen once. This entry comes from a study of regulatory T cells in long-lasting Graves disease. Study-wide background: A definition of persistent Graves' disease required over 5 years of antithyroid drugs plus positive TSH receptor antibodies.

Time point noted: persistent/refractory GD, antithyroid drugs over 5 years with positive TRAb. Construction of the TCR library relied on RNA isolated from PBMCs. The guidelines of the American Thyroid Association were the basis for diagnosing Graves' disease. The specimen was peripheral blood mononuclear cells (PBMCs), collected when the disease was refractory, from a patient treated with antithyroid drugs. The receptor was isolated from a female donor with Graves disease.

The CDR3 region is CSARYSSGRQSRARTQYF. CDR3 nucleotide sequence: TGCAGTGCTAGATATTCTAGCGGGAGGCAGTCGAGGGCTAGGACCCAGTACTTC. The V gene is TRBV20-1, the J gene TRBJ2-5; 11 bases agree with TRBD2. The germline gives CDR1 DFQATT, CDR2 SNEGSKA (reference sequence). V lost 2 bases and J lost 7; bases outside the gene matches: 18. This CDR3 contains 18 residues.